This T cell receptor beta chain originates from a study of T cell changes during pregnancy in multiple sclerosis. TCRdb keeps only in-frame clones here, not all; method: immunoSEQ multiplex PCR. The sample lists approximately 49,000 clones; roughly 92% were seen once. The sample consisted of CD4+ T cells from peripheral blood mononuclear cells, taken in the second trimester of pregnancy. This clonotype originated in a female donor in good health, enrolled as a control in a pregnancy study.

The CDR3 here is CASSGLAGSDTQYF. CDR3 nucleotide sequence: TGCGCCAGCAGCGGACTAGCGGGGTCAGATACGCAGTATTTT. The chain joins TRBV5-1 to TRBJ2-3, with 12 nucleotides matching TRBD2. The germline gives CDR1 SGHRS, CDR2 YFSETQ. V lost 4 bases to trimming and J lost 4 bases; unmatched junction nucleotides: 1. The CDR3 has 14 residues.